Described below is a single T cell receptor (beta chain) sequence and its context. The sample comes from a study of blood T cell repertoires in COVID-19. Study information: Specimens from acute and convalescent COVID-19 originated in the United States, Italy and Spain. Nucleic acid was either cDNA or gDNA, and it came from T cells, B-cell-depleted T cells, or PBMCs.

CDR1 is MRHNA, CDR2 SNTAGT, per germline. With V trimmed by 7 bases and J by 2 bases, 7 bases remained unmatched. CDR3 size: 15 residues. In the authors' methods: Estimation of nucleated cell counts relied on the amplification of reference gene primers. This table comes from immunoSEQ multiplex PCR, and its TCRdb copy is limited to in-frame clones, with some not included. V and J calls and clone size are given by that table; D and trimming were obtained from the DNA. The sample yields around 340,000 clones, more than 70% seen once. The material sequenced was peripheral blood. The chain is built from TRBV6-4 and TRBJ2-3; TRBD2 matches 9 bases. The TCR comes from a young man with active or convalescent COVID-19. The CDR3 sequence: CASMRVAGATDTQYF. The CDR3 nucleotides read TGTGCCAGCATGAGAGTAGCGGGAGCCACAGATACGCAGTATTTT.